The 26 T cell receptor beta chains in this list originate from one sample, sequenced in a study of post-analysis software for immune sequencing data. Study-wide results and limits: With TRBV5-6, TRBV5-1 and TRBV20-1 included, about 5 TRBV segments were more frequent in patients than in controls.

Unique-molecular-identifier-tagged TCR beta cDNA libraries were used. TCRdb used MiXCR to reprocess the PCR reads, holding one entry per CDR3 protein. The data show hundreds of thousands of distinct CDR3 sequences, with approximately 30% seen just once and approximately 0.55% held by the top ten. Their antigens remain unidentified. Sequencing used blood. All receptors derive from a girl between 10 and 17 years old with multiple sclerosis.

This chain uses TRBV24-1 with TRBJ2-2; 7 nucleotides line up with TRBD1. The CDR3 has 18 residues. Germline V gene data show CDR1 as KGHDR and CDR2 as SFDVKD. Germline trimming cut 1 base from V and 2 bases from J; bases unmatched to any gene: 9. In DNA form, the CDR3 reads TGTGCCACCAGTGATTTACCACGGACAGGTGCTAACACCGGGGAGCTGTTTTTT. Protein product: CATSDLPRTGANTGELFF.

This clonotype was counted only a few times. CDR3 nucleotides: TGTGCCATCGACGGGGACAGGGAGTTGAATGAGCAGTTCTTC. Its protein is CAIDGDRELNEQFF. The J gene is TRBJ2-1, the V gene TRBV10-3, with 9 nucleotides matching TRBD1. Germline V gives CDR1 ENHRY, CDR2 SYGVKD. Losses at the gene ends were 8 bases for V and 7 bases for J; bases not matched to a gene: 9. The CDR3 is 14 amino acids.

This clonotype has more than one count but fewer than ten. The chain has TRBV9 and TRBJ2-7, with D possibly called TRBD1 or TRBD2 (5 bases each). V was cut by 2 bases and J by 6 bases, with 12 bases left in between. This CDR3 has 13 residues. Germline CDR1 and CDR2: SGDLS and YYNGEE. Here the CDR3 reads CASSVGASGEQYF. CDR3 nucleotide sequence: TGTGCCAGCAGCGTCGGGGCCTCGGGCGAGCAGTACTTC.

This clonotype was counted only a few times. CDR3 loop: CASSLVFPAGGSYEQYF. The DNA for the CDR3 is TGTGCCAGCAGCTTAGTCTTCCCGGCGGGAGGGTCGTACGAGCAGTACTTC. The chain has TRBV7-2 and TRBJ2-7, with 9 nucleotides matching TRBD2. With 1 base clipped from V and 4 bases from J, the junction kept 11 bases outside the gene matches. From germline, CDR1 is SGHTA and CDR2 FQGNSA. This CDR3 has 17 amino acids.

This clonotype was counted at least ten times. The CDR3 here is CASSLDRGRAETQYF. CDR3 nucleotides: TGTGCCAGCAGCTTAGATCGCGGCAGGGCTGAGACCCAGTACTTC. This chain links TRBV11-2 with TRBJ2-5, with D perhaps matching TRBD1 (5 bases). CDR1 and CDR2 from the germline V gene are SGHAT and FQNNGV. The V end lost 0 bases, the J end lost 5 bases, and 13 bases lay between the germline ends. CDR3 length equals 15 residues.

This clonotype was seen more than once but under ten times. The rearrangement uses TRBV9 and TRBJ2-2; 13 positions match TRBD2. This CDR3 is 16 amino acids long. Germline V lookup: CDR1 SGDLS, CDR2 YYNGEE. Germline trimming cut 7 bases from V and 5 bases from J; bases unmatched to any gene: 8. The CDR3 DNA is TGTGCCAGCCAACTAGCGGGGGGGCCGCAAACCGGGGAGCTGTTTTTT. Residues: CASQLAGGPQTGELFF. Combining the CDR3 with reference TRBV9 and TRBJ2-2 gives the whole variable domain DSGVTQTPKHLITATGQRVTLRCSPRSGDLSVYWYQQSLDQGLQFLIQYYNGEERAKGNILERFSAQQFPDLHSELNLSSLELGDSALYFCASQLAGGPQTGELFFGEGSRLTVL.

The table lists this clonotype with a few counts. V is TRBV15 and J is TRBJ2-1, with 10 positions matching TRBD1. CDR1 is LNHNV, CDR2 YYDKDF, per germline (reference sequence). V lost 3 bases, J lost 7 bases, and 6 bases stayed unmatched. The CDR3 spans 15 residues. CDR3 residues: CATSRLRQGANEQFF. CDR3 sequence (DNA): TGTGCCACCAGCAGGCTCCGACAGGGGGCTAATGAGCAGTTCTTC. Full variable domain (remainder filled in from reference TRBV15 and TRBJ2-1): DAMVIQNPRYQVTQFGKPVTLSCSQTLNHNVMYWYQQKSSQAPKLLFHYYDKDFNNEADTPDNFQSRRPNTSFCFLDIRSPGLGDTAMYLCATSRLRQGANEQFFGPGTRLTVL.

This chain links TRBV6-6 with TRBJ2-1; TRBD2 aligns across 7 bases. The J call may not be correct, given that the DNA end is closer to TRBJ2-7. Germline CDR1 is MNHNY and CDR2 is SVGAGI (reference sequence). The CDR3 length is 15 residues. CDR3 sequence reads: CASGSGAGNSYEQYF. CDR3 DNA: TGTGCCAGCGGATCTGGAGCGGGAAACTCCTACGAGCAGTACTTC.

The chain recombines TRBV24-1 with TRBJ2-1, with D hard to call. The V end was cut by 5 bases, the J end by 8 bases, with 6 bases between. This CDR3 is 11 amino acids long. CDR1 and CDR2 (germline): KGHDR, SFDVKD. CDR3 bases: TGTGCCACCAGTGTAAGCCATGAGCAGTTCTTC. The encoded protein is CATSVSHEQFF.

This clonotype was seen many times. CDR3: CSARGPTYEQYF. The DNA of the CDR3 is TGCAGTGCTAGGGGTCCTACCTACGAGCAGTACTTC. The chain has TRBV20-1 and TRBJ2-7; D is ambiguous. The length of the CDR3 is 12 residues. V was clipped by 3 bases and J by 2 bases, with 8 bases between them. Germline assignment: CDR1 DFQATT and CDR2 SNEGSKA (reference sequence).

This chain links TRBV9 with TRBJ2-7; D is perhaps TRBD1 (6 bases). This CDR3 has 14 residues. Per the germline V gene, CDR1 is SGDLS and CDR2 is YYNGEE. With 3 bases removed from V and 5 bases from J, the gap between germline ends came to 15 bases. The CDR3 is CASSGGWGRHEQYF. Written as DNA, the CDR3 is TGTGCCAGCAGCGGAGGCTGGGGGCGTCACGAGCAGTACTTC.

This chain links TRBV11-2 with TRBJ2-1; D is undetermined. Germline CDR1 reads SGHAT; CDR2 reads FQNNGV. V lost 6 bases, J lost 9 bases, and 9 bases lay in between. The CDR3 runs 11 residues. CDR3 region: CASSTNVEQFF. CDR3 nucleotides: TGTGCCAGCAGTACAAATGTTGAGCAGTTCTTC.

In its sample, this clonotype was seen once. The chain recombines TRBV5-1 with TRBJ1-3, with D hard to call. Germline CDR1 reads SGHRS; CDR2 reads YFSETQ. Trimming removed 1 base from V and 3 bases from J, with 8 bases in between. The CDR3 is 14 residues long. For the CDR3, the DNA is TGCGCCAGCAGCTTGAATCCACGTGGAAACACCATATATTTT. It translates to CASSLNPRGNTIYF.

This clonotype showed up just a few times. This chain joins TRBV11-2 and TRBJ2-2; D unclear. The CDR3 contains 15 residues. CDR1 SGHAT and CDR2 FQNNGV come from the germline V gene. The V end was cut by 0 bases, the J end by 8 bases, with 13 bases between. CDR3 nucleotide sequence: TGTGCCAGCAGCTTAGAGATCGGGTTCCAAGGGGAGCTGTTTTTT. Its translation is CASSLEIGFQGELFF.

The chain employs TRBV4-1 and TRBJ2-5; 7 positions match TRBD2. The CDR3 is 15 residues long. Germline-derived CDR1 and CDR2 are MGHRA and YSYEKL. Losses at the gene ends were 1 base for V and 5 bases for J; bases not matched to a gene: 7. DNA of the CDR3: TGCGCCAGCAGCCAAGGGGAGGGCCCCGGGGAGACCCAGTACTTC. The encoded protein is CASSQGEGPGETQYF.

This clonotype has only a few counts. The chain couples TRBV6-2 or TRBV6-3 to TRBJ2-1, with 11 bases aligning to TRBD2. V shed 5 bases, J shed 0 bases, and the junction held 18 bases outside the gene matches. Germline CDR1 MNHEY, CDR2 SVGEGT. CDR3 size: 21 residues. Here the CDR3 DNA reads TGTGCCAGCAGTAGCTCAAATCCGGGACTAGCGGAACGTACCTCCTACAATGAGCAGTTCTTC. Amino acid sequence: CASSSSNPGLAERTSYNEQFF.

V is TRBV12-3 or TRBV12-4 and J is TRBJ1-2, with D uncertain. The V end lost 6 bases, the J end lost 3 bases, and 11 bases lay between the germline ends. The CDR3 extends over 13 amino acids. In DNA form, the CDR3 reads TGTGCCAGCAGCTTTAAGAGGGACTATGGCTACACCTTC. Its protein is CASSFKRDYGYTF.

This clonotype was counted only a few times. V and J are TRBV5-1 and TRBJ2-2; the D gene is possibly TRBD1 (6 bases). Germline V gene lookup returns CDR1 SGHRS and CDR2 YFSETQ. The CDR3 contains 16 residues. V dropped 0 bases and J dropped 0 bases, with 9 bases sitting between them. The CDR3 DNA reads as TGCGCCAGCAGCTTGGCGTCAGGGGCGAACACCGGGGAGCTGTTTTTT. It is translated as CASSLASGANTGELFF.

J is TRBJ2-5 and V is TRBV7-2; 12 bases map to TRBD2. This CDR3 spans 15 amino acids. Trimming cost V 5 bases and J 4 bases; bases outside gene matches: 5. Germline assignment: CDR1 SGHTA and CDR2 FQGNSA. The CDR3 here is CASSPSGGGPETQYF. CDR3 in DNA: TGTGCCAGCAGCCCTAGCGGGGGGGGGCCAGAGACCCAGTACTTC.

This clonotype was found a few times. The chain is built from TRBV9 and TRBJ2-7; 8 bases line up with TRBD1. CDR3 length: 15 residues. Germline V gene data show CDR1 as SGDLS and CDR2 as YYNGEE. V dropped 3 bases and J dropped 0; count of bases not matched to a gene: 5. This CDR3 reads CASSAGQESSYEQYF. CDR3 sequence (DNA): TGTGCCAGCAGCGCGGGACAGGAGAGCTCCTACGAGCAGTACTTC.

This clonotype was observed a few times. The V and J genes are TRBV5-6 and TRBJ2-1; 11 nucleotides line up with TRBD2. CDR3 length equals 17 residues. J gave up 5 bases and V 0 bases, and 7 bases lay outside the gene matches. Germline loops: CDR1 SGHDT, CDR2 YYEEEE. The CDR3 here is CASSLVIAGGVDNEQFF. As DNA, the CDR3 is TGTGCCAGCAGCTTGGTCATAGCGGGGGGGGTGGACAATGAGCAGTTCTTC.

This clonotype is a singleton in its sample. The chain uses TRBV15 and TRBJ1-5; D possibly corresponds to TRBD1 (5 bases). The germline V gene has CDR1 LNHNV and CDR2 YYDKDF (reference sequence). The CDR3 has 13 amino acids. Trimming stripped 6 bases from V and 3 bases from J, with 9 bases between. In DNA form, the CDR3 reads TGTGCCACCAGGTGGGACCCCAATCAGCCCCAGCATTTT. As protein: CATRWDPNQPQHF.

This clonotype was seen a handful of times. The chain carries TRBV10-1 and TRBJ2-7; tentatively, D is TRBD2 (7 bases). With 0 bases removed from V and 6 bases from J, the gap between germline ends came to 9 bases. The length of the CDR3 is 13 residues. Germline V gene lookup returns CDR1 WNHNN and CDR2 SYGVQD (reference sequence). For the CDR3, the DNA is TGCGCCAGCAGTGAGTCGGGGGGGCGCGAGCAGTACTTC. As protein: CASSESGGREQYF.

The chain employs TRBV4-2 and TRBJ2-5, with 12 bases that match TRBD2. Germline CDR1 reads LGHNA; CDR2 reads YNFKEQ. V gave up 4 bases and J gave up 3 bases; unmatched junction bases: 6. The CDR3 runs to 16 residues. For the CDR3, the DNA is TGTGCCAGCAGCCCTCGGGCTAGCGGGGGGGAAGAGACCCAGTACTTC. Translated: CASSPRASGGEETQYF.

This clonotype was detected only a few times. The chain uses TRBV24-1 and TRBJ2-7; D unresolved. This CDR3 has 14 amino acids. Germline CDR1 reads KGHDR; CDR2 reads SFDVKD. V was pared by 2 bases and J by 0 bases, with 7 bases between. CDR3: CATSDSKSSYEQYF. Written as DNA, the CDR3 is TGTGCCACCAGTGATTCCAAGAGCTCCTACGAGCAGTACTTC.

This rearrangement joins TRBV5-1 to TRBJ2-3; D remains unclear. This CDR3 region has 16 residues. Germline CDR1 is SGHRS and CDR2 is YFSETQ. Trimming pared 3 bases from V and 0 bases from J, leaving 14 bases between. CDR3: CASSSSRGSSTDTQYF. In nucleotides, the CDR3 is TGCGCCAGCAGCTCCAGTCGTGGATCTAGCACAGATACGCAGTATTTT.